This TCR beta chain was found in a study of spatial heterogeneity in lung cancer. Overall study context: Alpha-chain sequences were detected in numbers that were consistently lower than beta-chain sequences. Raw reads showed each unique TCR and UMI combination turning up more than ten times on average.

MiXCR, applied by TCRdb to the 5' RACE reads, yields one record per CDR3 protein. This sample has 9,700 or so distinct CDR3 sequences; 6% to 6.5% occur once, and the top ten carry roughly a tenth. Study-wide points: Tracking of tumor mutation counts was seen in expanded intratumoral alpha and beta TCR counts.

For this clonotype: Its antigen is not known. A read error is likely, as this CDR3 ends without the conserved phenylalanine or tryptophan. Within a library made for alpha chains, this beta chain is off target, and its count is uninformative.

In germline, CDR1 is SGDLS, CDR2 YYNGEE. CDR3 size: 20 residues. The time point is: sample taken at primary tumor resection. More than 70 TRACERx patients with early, untreated non-small cell lung cancer donated samples. This chain connects TRBV9 to TRBJ2-1; TRBD2 agrees at 10 bases. The sequenced sample was lung tumor tissue, obtained at surgery. The clonotype comes from a male donor with early-stage non-small cell lung cancer. The CDR3 loop reads CASSLSGVAGGQSSYNEQFS. CDR3 sequence (DNA): TGTGCCAGCAGCCTCAGCGGGGTAGCGGGAGGTCAGAGCTCCTACAATGAACAGTTCTCC.